Following are 26 T cell receptor beta chains from one sample sequenced in a study of memory CD4+ T cells and cytomegalovirus serostatus. The data were produced by immunoSEQ multiplex PCR, yet TCRdb's version contains in-frame clones alone and is incomplete. The sample shows some 60,000 clones, about 80% of them seen only once. The sort gate was single viable CD3+CD4+CD8-CD45RO+ cells for memory CD4+ T cells. The sequencing input was memory CD4+ T cells from blood. Every receptor here comes from an adult in good health and CMV-seropositive.

The CDR3: CASSPRVWQRNEQFF. CDR3 bases: TGTGCCAGCAGCCCAAGGGTCTGGCAGAGGAATGAGCAGTTCTTC. The V call is TRBV7-8, the J call TRBJ2-1, with D uncertain. CDR1 and CDR2 (germline): SGHVS, FQNEAQ. V gave up 5 bases and J gave up 7 bases, with 18 bases separating them. The CDR3 length is 15 residues.

This clone was counted only a few times. The CDR3 here is CASGLAGPETQYF. As DNA, the CDR3 is TGTGCTAGTGGTTTGGCAGGCCCAGAGACCCAGTACTTC. This chain uses TRBV12-5 with TRBJ2-5; D unresolved. Per the germline V gene, CDR1 is LGHNT and CDR2 is FRNRAP. The length of the CDR3 is 13 residues. The V and J ends lost 1 base and 4 bases respectively, with 7 bases between them.

The chain couples TRBV5-1 to TRBJ2-2; 8 bases are shared with TRBD2. Germline assignment: CDR1 SGHRS and CDR2 YFSETQ. Trimming at V came to 5 bases and at J to 2 bases, leaving 5 bases not matched to a gene. The CDR3 is 15 residues long. CDR3 sequence reads: CASRPGGSNTGELFF. The CDR3 region has the DNA TGCGCCAGCAGGCCGGGAGGGTCAAACACCGGGGAGCTGTTTTTT.

The V and J genes are TRBV6-5 and TRBJ1-4, with 9 bases that match TRBD1. Germline V gene lookup returns CDR1 MNHEY and CDR2 SVGAGI. J gave up 8 bases and V 5 bases, and 6 bases lay outside the gene matches. The CDR3 length is 14 residues. The CDR3: CASSRQGEGEKLFF. The CDR3 DNA reads as TGTGCCAGCAGTCGACAGGGGGAGGGGGAAAAACTGTTTTTT.

This clone was seen a single time. This chain connects TRBV28 to TRBJ1-2; the D is unclear. This CDR3 comprises 12 residues. Germline CDR1 and CDR2: MDHEN and SYDVKM. The ends were cut back, 1 base at V and 5 bases at J, with 5 bases in the middle. The CDR3 DNA reads TGTGCCAGCAGTTTATCAGAGTATGGCTACACCTTC. Protein: CASSLSEYGYTF.

The chain combines TRBV7-9 with TRBJ2-1, with a tentative D call TRBD2 (5 bases). Looked up from germline, CDR1 is SEHNR and CDR2 is FQNEAQ (reference sequence). The V gene lost 5 bases and the J gene lost 9 bases, with 20 bases spanning the gap. This CDR3 has 15 residues. The CDR3 DNA reads TGTGCCAGCAGCGAATCAAGGCTAGGAGGAGGTGAGCAGTTCTTC. Translation: CASSESRLGGGEQFF.

By proportion, this clone is medium-sized. The J gene is TRBJ1-2, the V gene TRBV29-1, with 7 nucleotides matching TRBD1. With 6 bases clipped from V and 8 bases from J, the junction kept 6 bases outside the gene matches. CDR1 and CDR2 (germline): SQVTM, ANQGSEA. This CDR3 contains 11 residues. CDR3 sequence reads: CSVHRGGGYTF. In DNA form, the CDR3 reads TGCAGCGTACACAGGGGAGGAGGCTACACCTTC.

This clone has a handful of counts. The rearrangement uses TRBV30 and TRBJ1-1; D gene unclear. Germline CDR1 and CDR2: GTSNPN and SVGIG (reference sequence). The CDR3 loop spans 12 amino acids. Trimming removed 4 bases at V and 10 bases at J, with 16 bases between. CDR3: CAWNLLTRGAFF. Here the CDR3 DNA reads TGTGCCTGGAACCTTCTTACCCGGGGAGCTTTCTTT.

This clone was found a few times. V usage is TRBV10-3 and J usage is TRBJ1-5; D gene uncertain. The CDR3 sequence is 14 residues long. Germline V CDR1 and CDR2: ENHRY, SYGVKD. With 5 bases removed from V and 0 bases from J, the gap between germline ends came to 8 bases. CDR3 in amino acids: CAISISNSNQPQHF. The CDR3 DNA reads as TGTGCCATCAGTATCAGTAATAGCAATCAGCCCCAGCATTTT.

This clone was seen a handful of times. The CDR3 loop is CASSEGKGHQPQHF. The CDR3 region has the DNA TGTGCCAGCAGTGAAGGAAAGGGACATCAGCCCCAGCATTTT. This chain uses TRBV6-1 with TRBJ1-5, with D possibly TRBD1 on 5 matching bases. Trimming left V 1 base short and J 5 bases short, with 9 bases between. CDR3 length equals 14 residues. Germline assignment: CDR1 MNHNS and CDR2 SASEGT.

The chain combines TRBV5-1 with TRBJ2-7, with D maybe TRBD1 (5 bases). Looked up from germline, CDR1 is SGHRS and CDR2 is YFSETQ. The CDR3 totals 14 residues. The V end lost 5 bases, the J end lost 4 bases, and 16 bases lay between the germline ends. CDR3 coding DNA: TGCGCCAGCAGAGAGAGTCTACAGGCATACGAGCAGTACTTC. Encoded protein: CASRESLQAYEQYF.

This rearrangement joins TRBV2 to TRBJ1-1; 8 nucleotides align to TRBD1. The CDR3 is made up of 13 amino acids. J gave up 3 bases and V 5 bases, and 2 bases lay outside the gene matches. Germline V lookup: CDR1 SNHLY, CDR2 FYNNEI. CDR3 loop: CASSPTGDTEAFF. Here the CDR3 DNA reads TGTGCCAGCAGTCCGACAGGGGACACTGAAGCTTTCTTT.

The table lists this clone with a few counts. The chain carries TRBV6-6 and TRBJ1-1; tentatively, D is TRBD1 (5 bases). Germline V gene lookup returns CDR1 MNHNY and CDR2 SVGAGI (reference sequence). The CDR3 extends over 15 amino acids. Trimming left V 3 bases short and J 2 bases short, with 13 bases between. Written as DNA, the CDR3 is TGTGCCAGCAGTTATGGGACCAACCCTAACACTGAAGCTTTCTTT. This translates into CASSYGTNPNTEAFF.

The chain has TRBV20-1 and TRBJ2-1; D remains ambiguous. In germline, CDR1 is DFQATT, CDR2 SNEGSKA (reference sequence). CDR3 length equals 11 residues. V was clipped by 7 bases and J by 7 bases, with 11 bases between them. The CDR3 DNA sequence: TGCAGTGAGGCGGCCGGGAATGAGCAGTTCTTC. Encoded protein: CSEAAGNEQFF.

This clone appeared a few times. V usage is TRBV10-3 and J usage is TRBJ2-3, with a weak D call TRBD2 (6 bases). The CDR3 extends over 15 amino acids. CDR1 is ENHRY and CDR2 is SYGVKD in the germline V gene. Trimming took 0 bases from V and 6 from J, leaving 13 bases between them. The CDR3 reads CAISESGLQRDTQYF. The CDR3 coding sequence is TGTGCCATCAGTGAGTCGGGACTGCAACGGGATACGCAGTATTTT.

The J gene is TRBJ1-1, the V gene TRBV7-8, with D uncertain. The CDR3 runs to 15 residues. Trimming took off 1 base at V and 4 bases at J, with 13 bases between the two ends. Germline CDR1 SGHVS, CDR2 FQNEAQ. The CDR3 region is CASSLVMSGRTEAFF. The CDR3 DNA sequence: TGTGCCAGCAGCTTAGTGATGTCGGGCCGCACTGAAGCTTTCTTT. Supplemented by reference TRBV7-8 and TRBJ1-1, the full variable domain reads GAGVSQSPRYKVAKRGQDVALRCDPISGHVSLFWYQQALGQGPEFLTYFQNEAQLDKSGLPSDRFFAERPEGSVSTLKIQRTQQEDSAVYLCASSLVMSGRTEAFFGQGTRLTVV.

V gene TRBV19 combines with J gene TRBJ2-3; D not resolved. Germline V gene lookup returns CDR1 LNHDA and CDR2 SQIVND (reference sequence). The CDR3 contains 15 residues. Between the trimmed V and J ends, which lost 10 bases and 2 bases, there was a span of 19 bases. In nucleotides, the CDR3 is TGTGCCACCTCCCTGGGCACTCTCTACACAGATACGCAGTATTTT. This sequence encodes CATSLGTLYTDTQYF.

This clone has only a few counts. The V call is TRBV7-9, the J call TRBJ2-1, with TRBD2 identical over 8 bases. CDR3 length: 15 residues. Germline CDR1 is SEHNR and CDR2 is FQNEAQ (reference sequence). V was pared by 5 bases and J by 7 bases, with 10 bases of the junction left unmatched. CDR3 region: CASSLGTRTENEQFF. The CDR3 nucleotides read TGTGCCAGCAGCCTTGGGACTAGAACGGAAAATGAGCAGTTCTTC.

J is TRBJ2-2 and V is TRBV19; 7 bases fit TRBD1. Trimming removed 11 bases from V and 8 bases from J; junction bases left unmatched: 14. From germline, CDR1 is LNHDA and CDR2 SQIVND (reference sequence). There are 14 residues in the CDR3. The CDR3 reads CAVRGSALFGELFF. The CDR3 DNA follows: TGTGCCGTCAGGGGGTCCGCCCTATTTGGGGAGCTGTTTTTT. The entire variable domain, with the rest obtained from reference TRBV19 and TRBJ2-2, is as follows: DGGITQSPKYLFRKEGQNVTLSCEQNLNHDAMYWYRQDPGQGLRLIYYSQIVNDFQKGDIAEGYSVSREKKESFPLTVTSAQKNPTAFYLCAVRGSALFGELFFGEGSRLTVL.

The chain recombines TRBV18 with TRBJ2-1, with unresolved D. Germline V CDR1 and CDR2: KGHSH, LQKENI. V was cut by 2 bases and J by 12 bases, with 14 bases left in between. CDR3 length: 13 residues. DNA for the CDR3: TGTGCCAGCTCACCATCAGCCCTTTCCGGGCAGTTCTTC. Its translation: CASSPSALSGQFF.

The chain links TRBV11-3 to TRBJ2-5, with 16 bases fitting TRBD2. The length of the CDR3 is 17 residues. J was trimmed by 3 bases and V by 5 bases; bases with no gene match: 6. Germline V CDR1 and CDR2: SGHNT, YENEEA. In DNA, the CDR3 is TGTGCCAGCAGCCCAGGGACTAGCGGGAGGGCCGAAGAGACCCAGTACTTC. Amino acid sequence: CASSPGTSGRAEETQYF. The full variable domain, completed using reference TRBV11-3 and TRBJ2-5, is EAGVVQSPRYKIIEKKQPVAFWCNPISGHNTLYWYLQNLGQGPELLIRYENEEAVDDSQLPKDRFSAERLKGVDSTLKIQPAELGDSAVYLCASSPGTSGRAEETQYFGPGTRLLVL.

This CDR3 reads CASSLSTTRVETQYF. The CDR3 DNA is TGTGCCAGCAGCTTATCCACGACTAGGGTTGAGACCCAGTACTTC. The chain joins TRBV11-2 to TRBJ2-5, with D maybe TRBD2 (6 bases). Germline V gene data show CDR1 as SGHAT and CDR2 as FQNNGV. The V and J ends lost 2 bases and 5 bases respectively, with 15 bases between them. The CDR3 contains 15 residues.

The V call is TRBV5-1, the J call TRBJ2-5, with D possibly matching TRBD1 (6 bases). V was pared by 3 bases and J by 5 bases, with 14 bases between. The germline V gene encodes CDR1 SGHRS and CDR2 YFSETQ. This CDR3 comprises 14 residues. The CDR3 region has the DNA TGCGCCAGCAGCTCACCGACAGGCGGGGAGACCCAGTACTTC. Residues: CASSSPTGGETQYF.

J is TRBJ2-1 and V is TRBV10-1; 7 bases line up with TRBD1. CDR3 length: 14 amino acids. CDR1 is WNHNN, CDR2 SYGVQD, per germline (reference sequence). V lost 5 bases and J lost 8; bases outside the gene matches: 9. This CDR3 is CASSRNRGKDEQFF. CDR3 nucleotides: TGCGCCAGCAGTAGAAACAGGGGAAAGGATGAGCAGTTCTTC.

The V and J genes are TRBV27 and TRBJ1-1; tentatively, D is TRBD1 (6 bases). The CDR3 loop spans 16 amino acids. Per the germline V gene, CDR1 is MNHEY and CDR2 is SMNVEV (reference sequence). Trimming took off 4 bases at V and 7 bases at J, with 22 bases between the two ends. The CDR3 region has the DNA TGTGCCAGCAGTTCCGCCTACACGGGGGCATTAGGTGAAGCTTTCTTT. This sequence encodes CASSSAYTGALGEAFF.

This chain connects TRBV9 to TRBJ2-1, with 10 positions matching TRBD2. V lost 4 bases, J lost 7 bases, and 8 bases stayed unmatched. The germline CDR1 and CDR2 sequences are SGDLS and YYNGEE. The CDR3 has 15 amino acids. The CDR3 is CASSLTERGGNEQFF. As DNA, the CDR3 is TGTGCCAGCAGCCTCACCGAGCGGGGGGGTAATGAGCAGTTCTTC. Supplemented by reference TRBV9 and TRBJ2-1, the full variable domain reads DSGVTQTPKHLITATGQRVTLRCSPRSGDLSVYWYQQSLDQGLQFLIQYYNGEERAKGNILERFSAQQFPDLHSELNLSSLELGDSALYFCASSLTERGGNEQFFGPGTRLTVL.